The rows below give T cell receptor beta chains drawn from one sample of a study of blood T cell repertoires in COVID-19. Data came from immunoSEQ multiplex PCR; TCRdb stores just in-frame clones and leaves some out. This sample has some 320,000 clones, with about nine tenths found just once. Sequenced sample: PBMCs or T cells enriched from blood (not recorded which). Source of these receptors: a woman between 45 and 60 years old who had been exposed to COVID-19. The CDR3 runs from the conserved cysteine through the conserved F or W. A D gene is named only where the DNA matches it firmly. Where a row states a size, it is once, few, many or the class of an expanded clone; other rows omit it.

size	D	V	J	DNA	CDR3
.	.	TRBV10-3	TRBJ1-4	TGTGCCATCAGTGAGGCTCAACAGTCTAATGAAAAACTGTTTTTT	CAISEAQQSNEKLFF
.	.	TRBV4-1	TRBJ2-1	TGCGCCAGCAGCCAAGGTAGCCAGGGTTGGAATGAGCAGTTCTTC	CASSQGSQGWNEQFF
.	.	TRBV19	TRBJ1-2	TGTGCCAGTAGTCCCCACCATAGGGGGACGTATGGCTACACCTTC	CASSPHHRGTYGYTF
once	TRBD1	TRBV6-1	TRBJ1-5	TGTGCCAGCAGTGAAGTAAGGGACAGGGCCCAGCCCCAGCATTTT	CASSEVRDRAQPQHF
.	TRBD2	TRBV9	TRBJ2-3	TGTGCCAGCAGCCCACAAAGCGGGGGGATCCCAGATACGCAGTATTTT	CASSPQSGGIPDTQYF
.	TRBD1	TRBV27	TRBJ1-5	TGTGCCAGCAGTTCGGGACAGGGGGCCAATCAGCCCCAGCATTTT	CASSSGQGANQPQHF
.	TRBD1	TRBV28	TRBJ2-5	TGTGCCAGCAGAAATGACAGGGGTGAAGGGGCAGAGACCCAGTACTTC	CASRNDRGEGAETQYF
.	.	TRBV6-5	TRBJ1-6	TGTGCCAGCAGGGAGACAGGTTATAATTCACCCCTCCACTTT	CASRETGYNSPLHF
.	.	TRBV10-3	TRBJ1-1	TGTGCCATCAGGGCCGCGGCGAACACTGAAGCTTTCTTT	CAIRAAANTEAFF
few	TRBD1	TRBV5-1	TRBJ1-1	TGCGCCAGTCATCAGGGGGACGGGTCGAACACTGAAGCTTTCTTT	CASHQGDGSNTEAFF
once	.	TRBV5-5	TRBJ2-6	TGTGCCAGCAGCTTCGGACAGCCCAGCTCTGGGGCCAACGTCCTGACTTTC	CASSFGQPSSGANVLTF
.	TRBD2	TRBV2	TRBJ2-7	TGTGCCAGCAGGCGGGGGGGGCTCTACGAGCAGTACTTC	CASRRGGLYEQYF
.	.	TRBV5-5	TRBJ1-2	TGTGCCAGCAGCTTGTTGCCAGGGGATAACTATGGCTACACCTTC	CASSLLPGDNYGYTF
.	TRBD2	TRBV5-4	TRBJ2-1	TGTGCCAGCAGCCAGGCTAGCGGGGGGCGGTCCTACAATGAGCAGTTCTTC	CASSQASGGRSYNEQFF
.	.	TRBV18	TRBJ2-7	TGTGCCAGCTCACCACTCAGGCAGGGGCTCACCTACGAGCAGTACTTC	CASSPLRQGLTYEQYF
.	TRBD1	TRBV6-1	TRBJ1-5	TGTGCCAGCAGTGCATCTCCTGGTAGGGGGCTGGGTCAGCCCCAGCATTTT	CASSASPGRGLGQPQHF
few	.	TRBV27	TRBJ1-4	TGTGCCAGCAATTTTGCCGGAGCAACTAATGAAAAACTGTTTTTT	CASNFAGATNEKLFF
.	.	TRBV19	TRBJ2-2	TGTGCCAGTAGTATAGGGTTCGGGAACACCGGGGAGCTGTTTTTT	CASSIGFGNTGELFF
once	TRBD1	TRBV18	TRBJ1-5	TGTGCCAGCTCAACAGGACAGGGTATGATCAATCAGCCCCAGCATTTT	CASSTGQGMINQPQHF
few	.	TRBV6-5	TRBJ1-6	TGTGCCAGCAGCTCAGGGCTCGGTAATTCACCCCTCCACTTT	CASSSGLGNSPLHF
.	.	TRBV7-2	TRBJ1-5	TGTGCCAGCAGCTTAAGTCGGGGGGCTGAGCAGCCCCAGCATTTT	CASSLSRGAEQPQHF
.	.	TRBV3-1/TRBV3-2	TRBJ1-2	TGTGCCAGCAGCCAAGATCTTGTGTCGCAGGGTAATAACTATGGCTACACCTTC	CASSQDLVSQGNNYGYTF
few	TRBD1	TRBV19	TRBJ2-1	TGTGCCAGTAGTATAACAGGGGGACACAATGAGCAGTTCTTC	CASSITGGHNEQFF
.	.	TRBV9	TRBJ2-5	TGTGCCAGCAGCGTCAGGGGCGAGTCTGTGGAGACCCAGTACTTC	CASSVRGESVETQYF
few	.	TRBV7-2	TRBJ1-5	TGTGCCAGCAGCTTAGGTCCCGGGATTGGCAATCAGCCCCAGCATTTT	CASSLGPGIGNQPQHF
.	.	TRBV19	TRBJ1-5	TGTGCCAGTAGTACAGGGTTCGGTCAGCCCCAGCATTTT	CASSTGFGQPQHF
.	TRBD1	TRBV4-2	TRBJ1-4	TGTGCCAGCAGCCAACCCATCACACAGGGGATTAATGAAAAACTGTTTTTT	CASSQPITQGINEKLFF
once	TRBD2	TRBV29-1	TRBJ2-7	TGCAGCGGGACTAGCGGGGAAACCTACGAGCAGTACTTC	CSGTSGETYEQYF
.	TRBD1	TRBV19	TRBJ2-2	TGTGCCAGTAGACGGACAGGGAGTAACACCGGGGAGCTGTTTTTT	CASRRTGSNTGELFF